Listed here are 31 T cell receptor beta chains from one sample, sequenced in a study of blood T cell repertoires in COVID-19. The method was immunoSEQ multiplex PCR; TCRdb's version includes in-frame clones alone and lacks a portion of them. Seen here are 180,000 or so clones, about 76% observed once, and the top ten hold roughly 8.7%. Material: peripheral blood. Receptor source: a woman between 45 and 60 years old with active or convalescent COVID-19.

J is TRBJ1-2 and V is TRBV19; 9 bases match TRBD1. Per germline, CDR1 LNHDA and CDR2 SQIVND (reference sequence). After removal of 7 bases from V and 8 bases from J, the junction contained 8 bases not matched to a gene. The CDR3 length is 13 residues. CDR3 sequence reads: CASTTGQGDGYTF. The CDR3 DNA follows: TGTGCCAGTACCACGGGACAGGGTGACGGCTACACCTTC.

This rearrangement joins TRBV27 to TRBJ2-1; D is perhaps TRBD2 (6 bases). The V and J ends lost 3 bases and 8 bases respectively, with 17 bases between them. CDR3 size: 15 residues. Germline lookup yields CDR1 MNHEY and CDR2 SMNVEV (reference sequence). CDR3 nucleotides: TGTGCCAGCAGTTTTGGGACTGGCGGGAATGATGAGCAGTTCTTC. It yields the protein CASSFGTGGNDEQFF.

The CDR3 loop is CSVDDRSSGANVLTF. The DNA of the CDR3 is TGCAGCGTTGACGACAGGAGCTCTGGGGCCAACGTCCTGACTTTC. V and J are TRBV29-1 and TRBJ2-6; D might be TRBD1 (6 bases). CDR3 size: 15 residues. Germline V CDR1 and CDR2: SQVTM, ANQGSEA. The ends were cut back, 3 bases at V and 0 bases at J, with 9 bases in the middle.

The chain has TRBV5-1 and TRBJ1-1, with 8 bases aligning to TRBD1. The J segment lost 0 bases and the V segment lost 2 bases, leaving 3 bases of the junction unmatched. The CDR3 length is 15 residues. Looked up from germline, CDR1 is SGHRS and CDR2 is YFSETQ. The CDR3 sequence is CASSFGTGLNTEAFF. As DNA, the CDR3 is TGCGCCAGCAGCTTCGGGACAGGATTGAACACTGAAGCTTTCTTT.

This clone was detected only a few times. The V gene is TRBV5-4, the J gene TRBJ2-5, with 7 bases aligning to TRBD1. The J segment lost 5 bases and the V segment lost 0 bases, leaving 7 bases of the junction unmatched. CDR1 is SGHNT, CDR2 YYREEE, per germline (reference sequence). The CDR3 is 15 residues long. Written as DNA, the CDR3 is TGTGCCAGCAGCTTGGCAGGGGGAGTGGGGGAGACCCAGTACTTC. Protein product: CASSLAGGVGETQYF. The full variable domain, completed using reference TRBV5-4 and TRBJ2-5, is ETGVTQSPTHLIKTRGQQVTLRCSSQSGHNTVSWYQQALGQGPQFIFQYYREEENGRGNFPPRFSGLQFPNYSSELNVNALELDDSALYLCASSLAGGVGETQYFGPGTRLLVL.

CDR3 residues: CASRQQGRDQPQHF. The CDR3, as DNA: TGTGCCAGCAGACAGCAGGGGAGAGATCAGCCCCAGCATTTT. The chain joins TRBV6-5 to TRBJ1-5; D might be TRBD1 (6 bases). Trimming pared 6 bases from V and 5 bases from J, leaving 14 bases between. Germline CDR1 reads MNHEY; CDR2 reads SVGAGI. This CDR3 is 14 amino acids long.

The rearrangement uses TRBV18 and TRBJ1-5, with D uncertain. Germline CDR1 KGHSH, CDR2 LQKENI. There are 15 residues in the CDR3. Trimming took 2 bases from V and 2 from J, leaving 10 bases between them. Here the CDR3 DNA reads TGTGCCAGCTCACCAGAGGGAATCGGCAATCAGCCCCAGCATTTT. This translates into CASSPEGIGNQPQHF. Filled out from reference TRBV18 and TRBJ1-5, the complete variable domain reads NAGVMQNPRHLVRRRGQEARLRCSPMKGHSHVYWYRQLPEEGLKFMVYLQKENIIDESGMPKERFSAEFPKEGPSILRIQQVVRGDSAAYFCASSPEGIGNQPQHFGDGTRLSIL.

This chain uses TRBV28 with TRBJ2-7; 9 nucleotides line up with TRBD1. J gave up 8 bases and V 6 bases, and 11 bases lay outside the gene matches. CDR3 length equals 14 residues. CDR1 MDHEN and CDR2 SYDVKM come from the germline V gene. The CDR3: CASRVGTGTYKQYF. CDR3 nucleotide sequence: TGTGCCAGCAGGGTCGGGACAGGGACGTACAAGCAGTACTTC.

This clone turned up a few times. The chain carries TRBV7-2 and TRBJ1-3; D call uncertain. The CDR3 is 13 residues long. Trimming stripped 2 bases from V and 8 bases from J, with 10 bases between. From germline, CDR1 is SGHTA and CDR2 FQGNSA. The CDR3 DNA reads TGTGCCAGCAGCTTAACTAGGGAAGACACCATATATTTT. This codes for CASSLTREDTIYF. Using reference TRBV7-2 and TRBJ1-3 for the parts outside the CDR3, the full variable domain is GAGVSQSPSNKVTEKGKDVELRCDPISGHTALYWYRQSLGQGLEFLIYFQGNSAPDKSGLPSDRFSAERTGGSVSTLTIQRTQQEDSAVYLCASSLTREDTIYFGEGSWLTVV.

V and J are TRBV19 and TRBJ2-5; tentative D call: TRBD2 (6 bases). From germline, CDR1 is LNHDA and CDR2 SQIVND (reference sequence). The V and J ends lost 1 base and 0 bases respectively, with 6 bases between them. The CDR3 covers 14 residues. CDR3 sequence (DNA): TGTGCCAGTAGTATAGGACTAGACCAAGAGACCCAGTACTTC. Amino acid sequence: CASSIGLDQETQYF.

The genes are TRBV11-2 and TRBJ2-5; the D is unclear. The V gene lost 1 base and the J gene lost 1 base, with 10 bases spanning the gap. CDR1 is SGHAT and CDR2 is FQNNGV in the germline V gene. This CDR3 has 15 amino acids. The CDR3 DNA reads as TGTGCCAGCAGCTTAGTCTACAGCCTCCAAGAGACCCAGTACTTC. This translates into CASSLVYSLQETQYF.

This clone is a singleton in its sample. This chain joins TRBV18 and TRBJ1-4; 7 positions match TRBD1. CDR3 length equals 15 residues. V was pared by 4 bases and J by 5 bases, with 7 bases of the junction left unmatched. Germline V gene sequence: CDR1 KGHSH, CDR2 LQKENI. The CDR3 loop reads CASSRDSVGNEKLFF. In DNA, the CDR3 is TGTGCCAGCTCACGGGACAGCGTGGGAAATGAAAAACTGTTTTTT.

The chain carries TRBV6-2 or TRBV6-3 and TRBJ2-1; no definite D call. CDR1 and CDR2 (germline): MNHEY, SVGEGT. CDR3 length equals 12 residues. Trimming took off 5 bases at V and 7 bases at J, with 9 bases between the two ends. The CDR3 DNA is TGTGCCAGCAGTGGGCGTTTGAATGAGCAGTTCTTC. Its protein product is CASSGRLNEQFF.

The table lists this clone with a few counts. The gene calls are TRBV9 and TRBJ2-3; perhaps TRBD2 as D (6 bases). Germline-derived CDR1 and CDR2 are SGDLS and YYNGEE. The V and J ends lost 3 bases and 6 bases respectively, with 20 bases between them. The CDR3 loop spans 16 amino acids. The CDR3 is CASSGGFGGSVDTQYF. DNA for the CDR3: TGTGCCAGCAGCGGAGGCTTTGGGGGGAGCGTCGATACGCAGTATTTT.

This chain connects TRBV3-1 (or the pseudogene TRBV3-2) to TRBJ2-7, with 9 bases that match TRBD2. V was pared by 5 bases and J by 7 bases, with 18 bases of the junction left unmatched. The CDR3 is made up of 17 amino acids. CDR1 and CDR2 from the germline V gene are LGHDT and YNNKEL (reference sequence). The CDR3 nucleotides read TGTGCCAGCAGCTCCCTATATGCGACTAGCGGCAGCCTGGAGCAGTACTTC. It yields the protein CASSSLYATSGSLEQYF.

The chain recombines TRBV5-4 with TRBJ1-1; D uncertain. Germline-derived CDR1 and CDR2 are SGHNT and YYREEE (reference sequence). The CDR3 is made up of 14 amino acids. V was pared by 7 bases and J by 2 bases, with 15 bases between. The CDR3 DNA reads TGTGCCAGCCTCCCTTTCGGAGAAAACACTGAAGCTTTCTTT. This sequence encodes CASLPFGENTEAFF.

The rearrangement links TRBV24-1 to TRBJ2-7, with 9 nucleotides matching TRBD1. J was trimmed by 3 bases and V by 7 bases; bases with no gene match: 6. This CDR3 spans 14 amino acids. Germline CDR1 KGHDR, CDR2 SFDVKD. In DNA form, the CDR3 reads TGTGCCACCAGGGGGGACAGGGCCTTCTACGAGCAGTACTTC. It specifies CATRGDRAFYEQYF.

The rearrangement uses TRBV4-2 and TRBJ1-2; TRBD1 matches at 7 bases. Germline V gene sequence: CDR1 LGHNA, CDR2 YNFKEQ. Losses at the gene ends were 4 bases for V and 4 bases for J; bases not matched to a gene: 6. CDR3 length equals 14 residues. DNA of the CDR3: TGTGCCAGCAGCCCAGGGGGTTCTAGCTATGGCTACACCTTC. Amino acid sequence: CASSPGGSSYGYTF.

This chain links TRBV6-6 with TRBJ2-7; TRBD1 aligns across 12 bases. The CDR3 is made up of 17 amino acids. Trimming at V came to 5 bases and at J to 2 bases, leaving 10 bases not matched to a gene. In germline, CDR1 is MNHNY, CDR2 SVGAGI (reference sequence). The CDR3 region has the DNA TGTGCCAGCAGTCCAGTTGGGACAGGGGGCGGCACCTACGAGCAGTACTTC. Amino acid sequence: CASSPVGTGGGTYEQYF.

In nucleotides, the CDR3 is TGTGCCAGTAGTATGGCGTCGCAGGGAAATTCACCCCTCCACTTT. It is translated as CASSMASQGNSPLHF. V is TRBV19 and J is TRBJ1-6; weak D call: TRBD1 (5 bases). CDR3 length equals 15 residues. Germline CDR1 reads LNHDA; CDR2 reads SQIVND (reference sequence). V was clipped by 3 bases and J by 7 bases, with 13 bases between them.

The chain combines TRBV6-6 with TRBJ1-4, with 7 bases that match TRBD1. The junction had 3 bases not matched to a gene; V was cut back by 2 bases and J by 3 bases. This CDR3 has 15 residues. The germline V gene encodes CDR1 MNHNY and CDR2 SVGAGI (reference sequence). Written as DNA, the CDR3 is TGTGCCAGCAGTTACGCGGGACAGCCTAATGAAAAACTGTTTTTT. As protein: CASSYAGQPNEKLFF.

The chain uses TRBV6-5 and TRBJ1-1; 9 positions agree with TRBD1. Germline V gene data show CDR1 as MNHEY and CDR2 as SVGAGI. The V segment lost 0 bases and the J segment 5 bases; nucleotides outside the gene matches: 7. The CDR3 totals 16 residues. The CDR3 loop is CASSYSRGQGLTEAFF. The CDR3 DNA reads TGTGCCAGCAGTTACTCGAGGGGACAGGGTTTAACTGAAGCTTTCTTT.

The CDR3 DNA follows: TGTGCCAGCGGCCAGGAGCGGGGCACTGAAGCTTTCTTT. Its translation: CASGQERGTEAFF. The V gene is TRBV11-2, the J gene TRBJ1-1, with D uncertain. The CDR3 is 13 amino acids. The V gene's germline CDR1 is SGHAT and CDR2 FQNNGV. Trimming shortened V by 8 bases and J by 4 bases, and 14 bases separated the two germline ends.

The CDR3 nucleotides read TGTGCCAGCAGCCCCCCGGTAGGGGTCTATGGCTACACCTTC. Translation gives CASSPPVGVYGYTF. V and J are TRBV5-8 and TRBJ1-2; the D gene is possibly TRBD1 (5 bases). Between the trimmed V and J ends, which lost 4 bases and 4 bases, there was a span of 14 bases. Germline-derived CDR1 and CDR2 are SGHTS and YDEGEE. The CDR3 consists of 14 residues.

The chain has TRBV3-1 (or the pseudogene TRBV3-2) and TRBJ2-7, with D possibly matching TRBD1 (6 bases). The CDR3 has 17 residues. Trimming pared 5 bases from V and 7 bases from J, leaving 27 bases between. Germline V gives CDR1 LGHDT, CDR2 YNNKEL (reference sequence). CDR3 in amino acids: CASSWVPTGFVMWEQYF. The CDR3, as DNA: TGTGCCAGCAGCTGGGTTCCAACAGGGTTCGTAATGTGGGAGCAGTACTTC.

The J gene is TRBJ2-4, the V gene TRBV7-9, with TRBD1 identical over 7 bases. Per the germline V gene, CDR1 is SEHNR and CDR2 is FQNEAQ (reference sequence). The CDR3 is made up of 14 amino acids. V trimming: 4 bases; J trimming: 7 bases; junction bases outside the gene matches: 7. For the CDR3, the DNA is TGTGCCAGCAGCTCCGGACAGGCGAGGAACATTCAGTACTTC. Encoded protein: CASSSGQARNIQYF.

This rearrangement joins TRBV19 to TRBJ2-1, with TRBD2 identical over 7 bases. The germline V gene has CDR1 LNHDA and CDR2 SQIVND (reference sequence). The trim removed 5 bases at V and 8 bases at J, leaving 6 bases unmatched. This CDR3 contains 13 residues. CDR3 loop: CASSRTRIYEQFF. CDR3 coding DNA: TGTGCCAGTAGTCGGACTAGGATATATGAGCAGTTCTTC.

V and J are TRBV6-2 or TRBV6-3 and TRBJ2-4, with 8 bases that match TRBD2. The length of the CDR3 is 18 residues. The J segment lost 0 bases and the V segment lost 0 bases, leaving 7 bases of the junction unmatched. Germline V lookup: CDR1 MNHEY, CDR2 SVGEGT. CDR3 coding DNA: TGTGCCAGCAGTTACTCGAGTGGTAGCGGGGTAGCCAAAAACATTCAGTACTTC. This encodes CASSYSSGSGVAKNIQYF.

CDR3 sequence (DNA): TGTGCCAGCAGCTTGGCCGGGGTCGTGGACGAGCAGTACTTC. Protein: CASSLAGVVDEQYF. This chain joins TRBV5-5 and TRBJ2-7; weak D call: TRBD2 (5 bases). V gave up 0 bases and J gave up 5 bases, with 12 bases separating them. The CDR3 contains 14 residues. From germline, CDR1 is SGHKS and CDR2 YYEKEE (reference sequence).

The CDR3 nucleotides read TGCAGCGTTGAAGGGGTAGCGGGAACAGCCGAAAAACTGTTTTTT. This encodes CSVEGVAGTAEKLFF. This sequence joins TRBV29-1 and TRBJ1-4; D remains ambiguous. Germline V gene data show CDR1 as SQVTM and CDR2 as ANQGSEA. This CDR3 is built from 15 residues. The germline V and J ends were trimmed by 1 base and 8 bases, with 17 bases remaining between them. Together with reference TRBV29-1 and TRBJ1-4, the CDR3 gives the full variable domain: SAVISQKPSRDICQRGTSLTIQCQVDSQVTMMFWYRQQPGQSLTLIATANQGSEATYESGFVIDKFPISRPNLTFSTLTVSNMSPEDSSIYLCSVEGVAGTAEKLFFGSGTQLSVL.

The chain carries TRBV7-3 and TRBJ1-1, with no clear D. The germline CDR1 and CDR2 sequences are SGHTA and FQGTGA. The CDR3 is 16 residues long. V dropped 6 bases and J dropped 5 bases, with 22 bases sitting between them. CDR3 nucleotides: TGTGCCAGCAGGCGACTGCCTTCCACGGTAGGAACTGAAGCTTTCTTT. Translated, it gives CASRRLPSTVGTEAFF.